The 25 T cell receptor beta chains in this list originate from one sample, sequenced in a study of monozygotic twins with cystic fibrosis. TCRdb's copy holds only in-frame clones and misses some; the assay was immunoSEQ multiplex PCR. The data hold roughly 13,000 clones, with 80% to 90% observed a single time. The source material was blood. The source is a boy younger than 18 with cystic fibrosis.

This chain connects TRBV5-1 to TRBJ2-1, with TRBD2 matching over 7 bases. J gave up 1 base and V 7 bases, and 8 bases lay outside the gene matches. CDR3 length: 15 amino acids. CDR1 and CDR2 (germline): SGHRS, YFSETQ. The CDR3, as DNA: TGCGCCAGCTCTCCTAGCGGTATGTCCTACAATGAGCAGTTCTTC. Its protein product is CASSPSGMSYNEQFF.

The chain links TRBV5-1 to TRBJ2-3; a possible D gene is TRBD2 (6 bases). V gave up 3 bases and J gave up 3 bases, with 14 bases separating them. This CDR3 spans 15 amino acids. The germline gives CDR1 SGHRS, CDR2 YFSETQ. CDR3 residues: CASSSPTGVTDTQYF. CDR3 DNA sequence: TGCGCCAGCAGCTCCCCAACGGGGGTGACAGATACGCAGTATTTT.

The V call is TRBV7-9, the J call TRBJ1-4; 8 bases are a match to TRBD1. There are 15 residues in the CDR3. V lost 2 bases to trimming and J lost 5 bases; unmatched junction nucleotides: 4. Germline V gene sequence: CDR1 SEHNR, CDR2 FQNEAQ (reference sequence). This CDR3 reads CASSLPGTGNEKLFF. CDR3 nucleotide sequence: TGTGCCAGCAGCTTACCGGGGACAGGCAATGAAAAACTGTTTTTT.

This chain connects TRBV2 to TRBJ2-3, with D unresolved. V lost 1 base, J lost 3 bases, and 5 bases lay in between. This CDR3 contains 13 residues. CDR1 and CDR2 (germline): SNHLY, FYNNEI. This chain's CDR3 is CASSEEWTDTQYF. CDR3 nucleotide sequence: TGTGCCAGCAGTGAAGAGTGGACAGATACGCAGTATTTT.

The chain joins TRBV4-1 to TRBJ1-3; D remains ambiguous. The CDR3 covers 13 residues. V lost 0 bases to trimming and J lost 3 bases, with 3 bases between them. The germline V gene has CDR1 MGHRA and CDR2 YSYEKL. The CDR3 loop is CASSQDRGNTIYF. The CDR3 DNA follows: TGCGCCAGCAGCCAAGATCGTGGAAACACCATATATTTT.

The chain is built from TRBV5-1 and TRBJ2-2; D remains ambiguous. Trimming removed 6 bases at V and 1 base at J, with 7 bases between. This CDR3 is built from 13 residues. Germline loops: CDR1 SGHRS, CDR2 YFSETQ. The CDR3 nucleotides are TGCGCCAGCAAGCCAGGGAACACCGGGGAGCTGTTTTTT. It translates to CASKPGNTGELFF.

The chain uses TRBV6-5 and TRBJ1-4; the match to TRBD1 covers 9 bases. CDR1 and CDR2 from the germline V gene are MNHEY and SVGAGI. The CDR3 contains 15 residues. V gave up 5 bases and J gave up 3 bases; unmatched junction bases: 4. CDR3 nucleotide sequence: TGTGCCAGCAGTAGGACAGGGGTTTCTAATGAAAAACTGTTTTTT. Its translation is CASSRTGVSNEKLFF.

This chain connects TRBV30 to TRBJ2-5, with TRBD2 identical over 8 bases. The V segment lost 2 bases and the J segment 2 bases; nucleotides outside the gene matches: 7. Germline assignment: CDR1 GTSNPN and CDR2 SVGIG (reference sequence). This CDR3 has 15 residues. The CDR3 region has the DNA TGTGCCTGGAGTCTCCCCGGGGGGGGACAAGAGACCCAGTACTTC. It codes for CAWSLPGGGQETQYF.

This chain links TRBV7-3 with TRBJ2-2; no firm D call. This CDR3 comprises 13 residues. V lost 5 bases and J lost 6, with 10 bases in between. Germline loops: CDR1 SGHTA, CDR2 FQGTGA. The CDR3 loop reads CASSIIESGELFF. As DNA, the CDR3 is TGTGCCAGCAGCATAATTGAATCCGGGGAGCTGTTTTTT.

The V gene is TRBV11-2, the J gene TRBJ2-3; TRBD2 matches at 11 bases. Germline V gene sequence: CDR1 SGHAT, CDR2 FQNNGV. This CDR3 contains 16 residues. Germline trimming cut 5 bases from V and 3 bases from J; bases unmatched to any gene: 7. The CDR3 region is CASSDFRLAGTDTQYF. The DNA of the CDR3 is TGTGCCAGCAGCGATTTTCGACTAGCGGGAACAGATACGCAGTATTTT. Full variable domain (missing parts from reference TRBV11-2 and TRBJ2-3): EAGVAQSPRYKIIEKRQSVAFWCNPISGHATLYWYQQILGQGPKLLIQFQNNGVVDDSQLPKDRFSAERLKGVDSTLKIQPAKLEDSAVYLCASSDFRLAGTDTQYFGPGTRLTVL.

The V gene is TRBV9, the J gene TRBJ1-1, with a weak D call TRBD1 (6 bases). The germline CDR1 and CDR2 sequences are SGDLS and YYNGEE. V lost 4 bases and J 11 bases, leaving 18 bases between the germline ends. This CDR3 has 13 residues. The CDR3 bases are TGTGCCAGCAGCCAAACCACGGGGGCGAATGCTTTCTTT. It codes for CASSQTTGANAFF.

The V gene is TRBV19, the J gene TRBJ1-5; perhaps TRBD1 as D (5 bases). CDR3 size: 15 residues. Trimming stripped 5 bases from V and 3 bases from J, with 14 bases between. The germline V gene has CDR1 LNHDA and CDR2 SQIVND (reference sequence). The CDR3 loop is CASSGTGGSNQPQHF. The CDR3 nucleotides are TGTGCCAGTAGTGGGACGGGGGGATCCAATCAGCCCCAGCATTTT.

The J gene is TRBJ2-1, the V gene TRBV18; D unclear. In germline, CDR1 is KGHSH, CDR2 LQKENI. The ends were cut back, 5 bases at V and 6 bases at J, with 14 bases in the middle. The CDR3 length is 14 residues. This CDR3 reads CASSELDPRNEQFF. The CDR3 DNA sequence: TGTGCCAGCTCAGAACTGGACCCCCGCAATGAGCAGTTCTTC.

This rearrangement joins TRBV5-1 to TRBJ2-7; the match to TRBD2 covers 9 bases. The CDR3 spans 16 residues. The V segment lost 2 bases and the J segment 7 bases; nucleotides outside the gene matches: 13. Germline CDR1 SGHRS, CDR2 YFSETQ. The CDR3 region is CASSFYSGSASGEQYF. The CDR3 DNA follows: TGCGCCAGCAGCTTCTATAGCGGGAGCGCATCTGGAGAGCAGTACTTC.

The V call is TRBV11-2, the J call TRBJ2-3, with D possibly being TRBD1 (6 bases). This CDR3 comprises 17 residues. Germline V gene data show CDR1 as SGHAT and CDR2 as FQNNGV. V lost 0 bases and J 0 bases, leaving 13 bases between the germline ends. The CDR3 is CASSLDAGTPSTDTQYF. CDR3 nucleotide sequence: TGTGCCAGCAGCTTAGATGCCGGGACACCGAGCACAGATACGCAGTATTTT. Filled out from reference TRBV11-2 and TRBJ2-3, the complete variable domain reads EAGVAQSPRYKIIEKRQSVAFWCNPISGHATLYWYQQILGQGPKLLIQFQNNGVVDDSQLPKDRFSAERLKGVDSTLKIQPAKLEDSAVYLCASSLDAGTPSTDTQYFGPGTRLTVL.

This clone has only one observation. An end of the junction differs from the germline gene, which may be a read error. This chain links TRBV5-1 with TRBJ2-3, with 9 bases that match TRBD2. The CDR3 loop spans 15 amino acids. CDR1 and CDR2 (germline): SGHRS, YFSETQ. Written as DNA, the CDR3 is TGCGCCAGCAGCTCCACCGGGACTAGCATAGATACGCAGTATTTT. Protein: CASSSTGTSIDTQYF.

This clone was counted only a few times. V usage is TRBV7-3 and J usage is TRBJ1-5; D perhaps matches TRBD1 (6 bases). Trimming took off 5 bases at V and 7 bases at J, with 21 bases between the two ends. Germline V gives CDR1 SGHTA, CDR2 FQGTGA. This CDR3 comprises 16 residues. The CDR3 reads CASSPYGSGVLQPQHF. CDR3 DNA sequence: TGTGCCAGCAGCCCGTATGGTTCAGGGGTTCTGCAGCCCCAGCATTTT.

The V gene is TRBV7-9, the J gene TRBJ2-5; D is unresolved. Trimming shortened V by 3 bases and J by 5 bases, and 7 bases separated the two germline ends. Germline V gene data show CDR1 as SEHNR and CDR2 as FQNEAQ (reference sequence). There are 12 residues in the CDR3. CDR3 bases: TGTGCCAGCAGCTTGCTGCCCGAGACCCAGTACTTC. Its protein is CASSLLPETQYF.

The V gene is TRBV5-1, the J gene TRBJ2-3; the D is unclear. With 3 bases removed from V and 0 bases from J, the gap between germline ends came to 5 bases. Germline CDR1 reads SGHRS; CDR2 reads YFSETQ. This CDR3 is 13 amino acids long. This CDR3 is CASSWPSTDTQYF. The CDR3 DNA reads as TGCGCCAGCAGCTGGCCCAGCACAGATACGCAGTATTTT. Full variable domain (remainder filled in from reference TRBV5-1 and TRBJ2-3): KAGVTQTPRYLIKTRGQQVTLSCSPISGHRSVSWYQQTPGQGLQFLFEYFSETQRNKGNFPGRFSGRQFSNSRSEMNVSTLELGDSALYLCASSWPSTDTQYFGPGTRLTVL.

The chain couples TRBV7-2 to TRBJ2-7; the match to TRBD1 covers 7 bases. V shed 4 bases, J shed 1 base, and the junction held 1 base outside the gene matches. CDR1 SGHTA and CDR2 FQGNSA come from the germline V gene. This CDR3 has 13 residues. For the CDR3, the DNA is TGTGCCAGCAGCTGGGGACAGTCCTACGAGCAGTACTTC. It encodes CASSWGQSYEQYF.

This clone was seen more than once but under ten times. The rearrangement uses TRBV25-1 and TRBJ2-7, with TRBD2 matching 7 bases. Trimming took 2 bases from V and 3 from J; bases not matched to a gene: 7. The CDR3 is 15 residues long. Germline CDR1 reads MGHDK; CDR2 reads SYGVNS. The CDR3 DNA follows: TGTGCCAGCAGTGAAGGGGGAGGGCAGTTCTACGAGCAGTACTTC. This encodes CASSEGGGQFYEQYF.

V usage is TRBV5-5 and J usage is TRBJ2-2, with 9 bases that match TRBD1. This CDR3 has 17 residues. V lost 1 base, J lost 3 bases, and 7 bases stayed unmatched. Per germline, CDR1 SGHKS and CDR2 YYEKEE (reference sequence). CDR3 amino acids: CASSLLPTGGHTGELFF. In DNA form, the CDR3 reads TGTGCCAGCAGCTTGTTACCGACAGGGGGTCACACCGGGGAGCTGTTTTTT.

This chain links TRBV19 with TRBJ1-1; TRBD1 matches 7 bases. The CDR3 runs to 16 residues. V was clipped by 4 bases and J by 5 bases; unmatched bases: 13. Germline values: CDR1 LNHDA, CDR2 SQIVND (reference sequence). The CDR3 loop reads CASSTLSQGISTEAFF. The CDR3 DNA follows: TGTGCCAGTAGTACCCTCTCACAGGGGATAAGTACTGAAGCTTTCTTT. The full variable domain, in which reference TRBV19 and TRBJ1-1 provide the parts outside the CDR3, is DGGITQSPKYLFRKEGQNVTLSCEQNLNHDAMYWYRQDPGQGLRLIYYSQIVNDFQKGDIAEGYSVSREKKESFPLTVTSAQKNPTAFYLCASSTLSQGISTEAFFGQGTRLTVV.

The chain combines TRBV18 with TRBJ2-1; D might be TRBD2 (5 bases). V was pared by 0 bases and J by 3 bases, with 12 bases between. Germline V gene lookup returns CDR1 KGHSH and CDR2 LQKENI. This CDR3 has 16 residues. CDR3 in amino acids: CASSPPGRADYNEQFF. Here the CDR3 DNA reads TGTGCCAGCTCACCACCAGGGCGGGCAGACTACAATGAGCAGTTCTTC.

The CDR3 DNA follows: TGTGCCAGCAGCCAAGGGGCCCTAGGGCCTGCGAGCTCTGGGGCCAACGTCCTGACTTTC. This translates into CASSQGALGPASSGANVLTF. V gene TRBV14 combines with J gene TRBJ2-6; D uncertain. Germline CDR1 reads SGHDN; CDR2 reads FVKESK. Trimming took off 1 base at V and 0 bases at J, with 19 bases between the two ends. The CDR3 runs 20 residues.